The 11 T cell receptor beta chains below all came from one sample that was sequenced in a study of beta chain features in type 1 diabetes. Sequenced material consisted of expressed TCRB transcripts (all of the isolated RNA was reverse transcribed). The data were produced by immunoSEQ multiplex PCR, yet TCRdb's version contains in-frame clones alone and is incomplete. Of about 15,000 clones listed, 40% to 45% are singletons. Specimen: stem cell memory CD4+ T cells from blood. These receptors came from a woman aged 40 to 55 in good health.

This chain connects TRBV10-1 to TRBJ2-3; possibly TRBD2 for D (6 bases). Germline CDR1 is WNHNN and CDR2 is SYGVQD (reference sequence). Trimming cost V 2 bases and J 0 bases, with 6 bases left between them. This CDR3 is built from 14 residues. CDR3 in amino acids: CASSEGGSTDTQYF. For the CDR3, the DNA is TGCGCCAGCAGTGAGGGAGGGAGCACAGATACGCAGTATTTT.

This clone was seen just once. The DNA for the CDR3 is TGTGCCAGCTCACCGGACAGTTGGACCGGGGAGCTGTTTTTT. This sequence encodes CASSPDSWTGELFF. This sequence joins TRBV18 and TRBJ2-2, with D possibly matching TRBD1 (6 bases). Germline V lookup: CDR1 KGHSH, CDR2 LQKENI. The V and J ends lost 3 bases and 5 bases respectively, with 10 bases between them. CDR3 length: 14 residues.

The gene calls are TRBV5-4 and TRBJ1-3; D is unresolved. Trimming removed 1 base at V and 3 bases at J, with 8 bases between. There are 14 residues in the CDR3. Germline V CDR1 and CDR2: SGHNT, YYREEE (reference sequence). CDR3 sequence: CASSLTGFGNTIYF. CDR3 bases: TGTGCCAGCAGCTTGACGGGTTTTGGAAACACCATATATTTT.

In this sample, this clone turned up a few times. This chain uses TRBV19 with TRBJ1-5; possibly TRBD1 for D (5 bases). The germline V gene has CDR1 LNHDA and CDR2 SQIVND (reference sequence). The CDR3 extends over 15 amino acids. Trimming pared 4 bases from V and 7 bases from J, leaving 17 bases between. In nucleotides, the CDR3 is TGTGCCAGTAGTAATGCCGGACAAGGCGGACAGCCCCAGCATTTT. It yields the protein CASSNAGQGGQPQHF.

The chain is built from TRBV11-3 and TRBJ2-7; 7 bases agree with TRBD1. V lost 0 bases to trimming and J lost 3 bases; unmatched junction nucleotides: 5. The CDR3 sequence is 15 residues long. Per germline, CDR1 SGHNT and CDR2 YENEEA. In nucleotides, the CDR3 is TGTGCCAGCAGCTTAGATTCACAGGGGTACTACGAGCAGTACTTC. Translating it yields CASSLDSQGYYEQYF. Filled out from reference TRBV11-3 and TRBJ2-7, the complete variable domain reads EAGVVQSPRYKIIEKKQPVAFWCNPISGHNTLYWYLQNLGQGPELLIRYENEEAVDDSQLPKDRFSAERLKGVDSTLKIQPAELGDSAVYLCASSLDSQGYYEQYFGPGTRLTVT.

This chain links TRBV19 with TRBJ1-4; 9 bases are shared with TRBD1. V was pared by 7 bases and J by 7 bases, with 10 bases of the junction left unmatched. The CDR3 covers 15 residues. Germline V CDR1 and CDR2: LNHDA, SQIVND (reference sequence). CDR3 in amino acids: CASTRTGVNGEKLFF. CDR3 sequence (DNA): TGTGCCAGTACCCGGACAGGGGTGAATGGTGAAAAACTGTTTTTT.

The genes are TRBV9 and TRBJ2-2, with 8 nucleotides matching TRBD2. The CDR3 is 18 amino acids. The ends lost 2 bases at V and 0 bases at J; junction bases unmatched: 9. The germline gives CDR1 SGDLS, CDR2 YYNGEE. The CDR3 DNA is TGTGCCAGCAGCGTCCGATCAACTAGCGGAACGAACACCGGGGAGCTGTTTTTT. Translating it yields CASSVRSTSGTNTGELFF.

This clone has just a few counts. The chain carries TRBV9 and TRBJ2-1; 12 bases are a match to TRBD2. Germline assignment: CDR1 SGDLS and CDR2 YYNGEE. The trim removed 0 bases at V and 0 bases at J, leaving 13 bases unmatched. There are 21 residues in the CDR3. The CDR3 coding sequence is TGTGCCAGCAGCGTAGGGCGACTAGCGGGGGTCCCGATGAGCTCCTACAATGAGCAGTTCTTC. This sequence encodes CASSVGRLAGVPMSSYNEQFF.

The chain joins TRBV5-1 to TRBJ2-2, with 7 bases lining up with TRBD1. V trimming: 1 base; J trimming: 7 bases; junction bases outside the gene matches: 10. The CDR3 spans 16 residues. Germline CDR1 and CDR2: SGHRS and YFSETQ. The CDR3 loop is CASSLRAGGFDGELFF. The CDR3 DNA sequence: TGCGCCAGCAGCTTGAGGGCAGGGGGATTCGACGGGGAGCTGTTTTTT.

This clone appeared a few times. The rearrangement joins TRBV5-1 to TRBJ1-4; 7 bases line up with TRBD1. The CDR3 is 14 amino acids. From germline, CDR1 is SGHRS and CDR2 YFSETQ. Germline trimming cut 4 bases from V and 8 bases from J; bases unmatched to any gene: 8. The CDR3 protein is CASSDGTEGEKLFF. The CDR3 DNA follows: TGCGCCAGCAGCGACGGGACAGAAGGCGAAAAACTGTTTTTT.

The chain uses TRBV2 and TRBJ2-2; D is unclear. Germline V gene sequence: CDR1 SNHLY, CDR2 FYNNEI. Trimming cost V 3 bases and J 7 bases, with 3 bases left between them. The CDR3 runs to 11 residues. The CDR3 region has the DNA TGTGCCAGCAGTGACCTCGGGGAGCTGTTTTTT. Translation gives CASSDLGELFF.